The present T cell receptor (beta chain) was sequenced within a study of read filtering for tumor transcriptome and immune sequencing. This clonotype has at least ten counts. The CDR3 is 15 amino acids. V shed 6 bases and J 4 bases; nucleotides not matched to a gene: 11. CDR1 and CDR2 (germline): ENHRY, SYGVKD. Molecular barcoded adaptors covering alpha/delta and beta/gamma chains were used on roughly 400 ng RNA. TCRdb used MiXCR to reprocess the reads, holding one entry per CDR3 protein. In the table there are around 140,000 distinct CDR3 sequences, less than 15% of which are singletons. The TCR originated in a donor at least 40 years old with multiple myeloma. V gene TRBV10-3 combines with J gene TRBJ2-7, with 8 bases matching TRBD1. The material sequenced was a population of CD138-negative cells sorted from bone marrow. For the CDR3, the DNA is TGTGCCATCAGCGACCCGGGACAGGTGGAGTACGAGCAGTACTTC. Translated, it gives CAISDPGQVEYEQYF.